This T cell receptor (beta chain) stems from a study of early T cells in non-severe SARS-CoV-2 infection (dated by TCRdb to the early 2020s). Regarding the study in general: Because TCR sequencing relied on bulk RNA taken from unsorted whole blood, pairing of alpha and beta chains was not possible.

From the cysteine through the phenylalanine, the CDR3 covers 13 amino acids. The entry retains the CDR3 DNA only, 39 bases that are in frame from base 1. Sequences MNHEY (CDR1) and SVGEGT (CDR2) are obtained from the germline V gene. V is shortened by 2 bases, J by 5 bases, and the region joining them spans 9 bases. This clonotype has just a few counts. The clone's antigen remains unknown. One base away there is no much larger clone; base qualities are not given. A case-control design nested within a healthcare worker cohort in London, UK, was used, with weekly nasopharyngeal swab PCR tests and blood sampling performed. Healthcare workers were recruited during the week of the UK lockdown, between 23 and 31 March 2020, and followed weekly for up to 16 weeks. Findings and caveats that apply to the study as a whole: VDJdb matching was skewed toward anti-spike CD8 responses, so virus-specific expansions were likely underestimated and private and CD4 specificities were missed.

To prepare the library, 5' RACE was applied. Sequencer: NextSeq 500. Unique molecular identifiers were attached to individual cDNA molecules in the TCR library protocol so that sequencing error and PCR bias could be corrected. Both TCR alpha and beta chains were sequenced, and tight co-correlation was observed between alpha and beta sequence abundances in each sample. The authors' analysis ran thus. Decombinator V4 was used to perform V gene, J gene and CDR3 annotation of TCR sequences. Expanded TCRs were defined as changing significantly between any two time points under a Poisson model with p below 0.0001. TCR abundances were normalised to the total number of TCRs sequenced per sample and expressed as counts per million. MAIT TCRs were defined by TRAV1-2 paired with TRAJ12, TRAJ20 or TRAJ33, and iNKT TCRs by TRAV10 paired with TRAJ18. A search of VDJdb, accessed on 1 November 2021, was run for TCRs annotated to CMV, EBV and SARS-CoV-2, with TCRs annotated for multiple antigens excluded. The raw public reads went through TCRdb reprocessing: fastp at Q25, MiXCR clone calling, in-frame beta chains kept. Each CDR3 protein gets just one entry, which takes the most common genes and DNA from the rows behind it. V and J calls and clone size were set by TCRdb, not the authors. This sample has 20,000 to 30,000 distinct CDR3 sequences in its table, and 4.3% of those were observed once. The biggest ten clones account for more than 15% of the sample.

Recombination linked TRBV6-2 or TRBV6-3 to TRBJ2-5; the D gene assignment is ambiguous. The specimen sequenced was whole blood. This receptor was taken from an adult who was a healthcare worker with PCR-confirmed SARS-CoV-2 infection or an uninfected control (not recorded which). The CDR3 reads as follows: CASSYKELETQYF. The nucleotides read TGTGCCAGCAGTTACAAGGAATTGGAGACCCAGTACTTC.